This TCR beta chain was captured in a study of T-cell reconstitution after alpha-beta-depleted transplantation in children. General study findings and limits: Newly produced T cells mostly provided counts and TCRbeta diversity after one year, as hyperexpanded clones declined.

The CDR3 spans 15 residues. Trimming took off 4 bases at V and 5 bases at J, with 18 bases between the two ends. Germline CDR1 and CDR2: SEHNR and FQNEAQ (reference sequence). Preparing the TCRbeta library involved the use of unique molecular identifiers. One entry per CDR3 protein results from TCRdb running MiXCR on the PCR reads. The sample includes approximately 800,000 distinct CDR3 sequences, 16% of them seen just once. On this clonotype itself: The target antigen is unknown.

The J gene is TRBJ2-7, the V gene TRBV7-9; D unclear. The specimen was PBMCs, mostly from graft donor cells, collected 360 days after TCRalphabeta/CD19-depleted stem cell transplant. This receptor was obtained from a male patient between 10 and 17 years old who had a stem cell transplant for acute lymphoblastic leukemia, so the T cells may come from the graft donor. CDR3 DNA: TGTGCCAGCAGCTCCGGGCGCGGTCTTAGGGACGAGCAGTACTTC. Translated, it gives CASSSGRGLRDEQYF.